The source of this T cell receptor (beta chain) is a study of blood T cell repertoires in COVID-19. Overall study: Specimens from acute and convalescent COVID-19 originated in the United States, Italy and Spain. PBMCs, B-cell-depleted T cells, or T cells were the source of the cDNA or gDNA that made up the material.

As handled by the study authors: Quantification of nucleated cells was approximated via reference gene primer amplification. This table comes from immunoSEQ multiplex PCR, and its TCRdb copy is limited to in-frame clones, with some not included. For V, J and clone size, that table is used; D and trimming come from the DNA. The sample shows 150,000 to 200,000 clones, approximately 85% of them seen only once. Seattle's cohort entered during active infection and was followed longitudinally. The CDR3 is made up of 14 amino acids. The ends were cut back, 2 bases at V and 3 bases at J, with 11 bases in the middle. Germline V gene lookup returns CDR1 SGHTA and CDR2 FQGNSA.

This sequence originates from a man aged 80 or over with COVID-19, enrolled during active disease. The sequencing input was peripheral blood. The V and J genes are TRBV7-2 and TRBJ2-7, with D maybe TRBD1 (6 bases). CDR3 residues: CASSLQQGGYEQYF. The CDR3 bases are TGTGCCAGCAGCTTACAACAGGGTGGCTACGAGCAGTACTTC.